The 3 T cell receptor beta chains given below trace back to one sample, sequenced in a study of blood T cell repertoires in COVID-19. Produced via immunoSEQ multiplex PCR; TCRdb's table is partial and in-frame only. This sample yields about 74,000 clones, of which approximately 80% are seen a single time; approximately 12% belongs to the top ten. Sample: peripheral blood. These receptor sequences come from a human donor in a cohort sampled during active COVID-19.

CDR3 DNA sequence: TGTGCCAGCAGCTTAGAGTTGGCCGAGACCCAGTACTTC. Translation: CASSLELAETQYF. J is TRBJ2-5 and V is TRBV11-3; D is undetermined. The CDR3 has 13 residues. CDR1 is SGHNT and CDR2 is YENEEA in the germline V gene. The germline V and J ends were trimmed by 0 bases and 5 bases, with 7 bases remaining between them.

The chain carries TRBV18 and TRBJ1-5; TRBD1 might be the D (5 bases). Germline V gene sequence: CDR1 KGHSH, CDR2 LQKENI. Trimming took 5 bases from V and 3 from J, leaving 20 bases between them. This CDR3 comprises 17 residues. The CDR3 spells CASSEARGTYVNQPQHF. The DNA for the CDR3 is TGTGCCAGCTCAGAAGCGCGGGGCACATATGTCAATCAGCCCCAGCATTTT.

The chain employs TRBV5-1 and TRBJ2-7, with 7 bases matching TRBD1. Germline V gives CDR1 SGHRS, CDR2 YFSETQ. The CDR3 consists of 14 residues. With 0 bases clipped from V and 4 bases from J, the junction kept 4 bases outside the gene matches. The CDR3 DNA reads TGCGCCAGCAGCTTGGCCGGGACAGAATACGAGCAGTACTTC. It specifies CASSLAGTEYEQYF.